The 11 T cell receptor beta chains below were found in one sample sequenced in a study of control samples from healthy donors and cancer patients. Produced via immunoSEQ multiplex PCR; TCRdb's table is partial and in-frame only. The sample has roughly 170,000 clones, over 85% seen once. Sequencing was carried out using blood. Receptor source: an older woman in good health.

The CDR3 spells CASSLSGDSYEQYF. The CDR3 nucleotides read TGTGCCAGCAGTTTATCGGGGGACTCCTACGAGCAGTACTTC. The J gene is TRBJ2-7, the V gene TRBV27; the D call may be TRBD1 or TRBD2 (5 bases each). Trimming shortened V by 0 bases and J by 0 bases, and 6 bases separated the two germline ends. Germline V gene lookup returns CDR1 MNHEY and CDR2 SMNVEV (reference sequence). CDR3 length: 14 residues.

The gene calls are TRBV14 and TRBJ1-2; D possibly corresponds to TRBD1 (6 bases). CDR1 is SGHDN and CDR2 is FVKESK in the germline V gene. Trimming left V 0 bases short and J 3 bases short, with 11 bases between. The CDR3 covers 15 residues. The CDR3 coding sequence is TGTGCCAGCAGCCAAGATCGGGGGCACTACTATGGCTACACCTTC. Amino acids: CASSQDRGHYYGYTF.

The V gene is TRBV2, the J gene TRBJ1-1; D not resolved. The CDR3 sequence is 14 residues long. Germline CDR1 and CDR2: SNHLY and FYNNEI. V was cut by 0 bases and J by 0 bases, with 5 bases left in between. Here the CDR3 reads CASSEAGLNTEAFF. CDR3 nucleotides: TGTGCCAGCAGTGAAGCTGGGTTGAACACTGAAGCTTTCTTT.

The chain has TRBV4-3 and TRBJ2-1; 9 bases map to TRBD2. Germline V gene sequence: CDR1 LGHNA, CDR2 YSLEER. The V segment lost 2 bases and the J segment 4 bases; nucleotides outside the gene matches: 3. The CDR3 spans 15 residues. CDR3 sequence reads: CASSQLSGSYNEQFF. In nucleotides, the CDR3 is TGCGCCAGCAGCCAACTTAGCGGGAGTTACAATGAGCAGTTCTTC.

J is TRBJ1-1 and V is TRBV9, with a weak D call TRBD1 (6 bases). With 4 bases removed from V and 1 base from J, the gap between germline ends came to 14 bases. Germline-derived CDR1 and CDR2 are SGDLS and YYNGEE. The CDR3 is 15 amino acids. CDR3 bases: TGTGCCAGCAGCCCTAGAGGGGGAACGAACACTGAAGCTTTCTTT. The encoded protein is CASSPRGGTNTEAFF. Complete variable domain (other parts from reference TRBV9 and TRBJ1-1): DSGVTQTPKHLITATGQRVTLRCSPRSGDLSVYWYQQSLDQGLQFLIQYYNGEERAKGNILERFSAQQFPDLHSELNLSSLELGDSALYFCASSPRGGTNTEAFFGQGTRLTVV.

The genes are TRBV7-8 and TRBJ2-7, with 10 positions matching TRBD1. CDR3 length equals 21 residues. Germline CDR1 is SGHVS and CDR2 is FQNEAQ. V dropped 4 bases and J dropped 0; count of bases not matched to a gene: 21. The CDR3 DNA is TGTGCCAGCAGCTCACCGAGTGAGTCCCGGGACAGGGGCCAAAGCTCCTACGAGCAGTACTTC. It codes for CASSSPSESRDRGQSSYEQYF.

The CDR3 DNA follows: TGTGCCAGCAGGGACTACGGGACAGGGGCGAGGAACACCGGGGAGCTGTTTTTT. Translating gives CASRDYGTGARNTGELFF. This chain connects TRBV27 to TRBJ2-2; TRBD1 matches at 10 bases. The CDR3 consists of 18 residues. With 6 bases clipped from V and 1 base from J, the junction kept 11 bases outside the gene matches. Germline V gene lookup returns CDR1 MNHEY and CDR2 SMNVEV (reference sequence).

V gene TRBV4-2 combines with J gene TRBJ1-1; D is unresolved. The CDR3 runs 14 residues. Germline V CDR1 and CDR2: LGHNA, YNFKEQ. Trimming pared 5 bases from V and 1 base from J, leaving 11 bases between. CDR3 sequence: CASSIAKTNTEAFF. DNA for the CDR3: TGTGCCAGCAGCATCGCTAAGACGAACACTGAAGCTTTCTTT.

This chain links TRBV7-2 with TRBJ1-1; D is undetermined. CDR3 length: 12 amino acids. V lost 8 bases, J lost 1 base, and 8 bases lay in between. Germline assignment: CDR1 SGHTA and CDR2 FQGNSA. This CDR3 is CASRVPNTEAFF. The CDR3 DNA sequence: TGTGCCAGCCGAGTCCCGAACACTGAAGCTTTCTTT. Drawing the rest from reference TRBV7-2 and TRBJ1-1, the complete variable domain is GAGVSQSPSNKVTEKGKDVELRCDPISGHTALYWYRQSLGQGLEFLIYFQGNSAPDKSGLPSDRFSAERTGGSVSTLTIQRTQQEDSAVYLCASRVPNTEAFFGQGTRLTVV.

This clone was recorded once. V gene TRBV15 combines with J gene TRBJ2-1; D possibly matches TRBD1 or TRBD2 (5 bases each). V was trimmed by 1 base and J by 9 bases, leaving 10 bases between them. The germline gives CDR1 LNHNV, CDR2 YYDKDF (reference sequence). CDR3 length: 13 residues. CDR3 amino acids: CATSRGGTVEQFF. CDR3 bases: TGTGCCACCAGCAGAGGTGGGACGGTTGAGCAGTTCTTC.

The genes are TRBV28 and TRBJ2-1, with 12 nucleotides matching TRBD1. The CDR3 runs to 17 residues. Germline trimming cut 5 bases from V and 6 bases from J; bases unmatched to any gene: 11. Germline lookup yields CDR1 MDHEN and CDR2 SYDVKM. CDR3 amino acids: CASSTTTGQGAGNEQFF. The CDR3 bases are TGTGCCAGCAGTACCACGACGGGACAGGGGGCCGGCAATGAGCAGTTCTTC.